These T cell receptor beta chains were read from a single sample in a study of T cell changes during pregnancy in multiple sclerosis. Some clones are missing from TCRdb's copy, which holds only in-frame ones; the method was immunoSEQ multiplex PCR. The sample lists roughly 28,000 clones, roughly 89% occurring once. The source was CD4+ T cells from peripheral blood mononuclear cells, collected in the first trimester of pregnancy. The source of these receptors is a female donor in good health, enrolled as a control in a pregnancy study. CDR3s include the opening cysteine and the closing phenylalanine or tryptophan. The D gene is left open where the match is weak. The size of a clone is reported for some rows only, either as once, few or many, or as a class for expanded clones.

size | J | V | D | CDR3 | DNA
- | TRBJ1-1 | TRBV14 | - | CASSDQGNTEAFF | TGTGCCAGCAGCGATCAGGGCAACACTGAAGCTTTCTTT
- | TRBJ2-7 | TRBV7-3 | - | CASSLWRGSYEQYF | TGTGCCAGCAGCTTATGGCGGGGCTCCTACGAGCAGTACTTC
once | TRBJ2-7 | TRBV5-1 | - | CASSRGSGMGTYEQYF | TGCGCCAGCAGTAGGGGCTCGGGCATGGGGACCTACGAGCAGTACTTC
- | TRBJ2-2 | TRBV5-1 | - | CASSFWGTDTGELFF | TGCGCCAGCAGCTTTTGGGGCACGGACACCGGGGAGCTGTTTTTT
- | TRBJ2-5 | TRBV5-1 | TRBD1 | CASSPKTGTLQETQYF | TGCGCCAGCAGCCCTAAGACAGGGACCCTCCAAGAGACCCAGTACTTC
- | TRBJ2-7 | TRBV7-8 | - | CASSLADSGEQYF | TGTGCCAGCAGCTTAGCGGACAGTGGAGAGCAGTACTTC
- | TRBJ2-1 | TRBV11-2 | TRBD1 | CASSLDRTGHNEQFF | TGTGCCAGCAGCTTAGATCGGACAGGGCACAATGAGCAGTTCTTC
- | TRBJ2-1 | TRBV4-1 | - | CASSQPVQGSSYNEQFF | TGCGCCAGCAGTCAACCCGTACAGGGCTCCTCCTACAATGAGCAGTTCTTC
once | TRBJ2-7 | TRBV5-1 | TRBD2 | CASSLGTSGGEQYF | TGCGCCAGCAGCTTGGGGACTAGCGGGGGAGAGCAGTACTTC
- | TRBJ2-5 | TRBV7-2 | TRBD2 | CASSQWVGGQETQYF | TGTGCCAGCAGCCAGTGGGTGGGGGGGCAAGAGACCCAGTACTTC
- | TRBJ1-1 | TRBV27 | - | CASSLSLRLQGRGTEAFF | TGTGCCAGCAGTTTATCCCTCCGGCTTCAGGGTCGGGGGACTGAAGCTTTCTTT
- | TRBJ2-1 | TRBV11-2 | - | CASSLDGILSYNEQFF | TGTGCCAGCAGCTTAGACGGTATACTCTCCTACAATGAGCAGTTCTTC
- | TRBJ1-5 | TRBV7-2 | TRBD1 | CASSDTGGDSNQPQHF | TGTGCCAGCAGCGATACAGGGGGCGATAGCAATCAGCCCCAGCATTTT
- | TRBJ2-7 | TRBV4-1 | TRBD1 | CASSQSRTGFYEQYF | TGCGCCAGCAGCCAATCCCGGACAGGGTTCTACGAGCAGTACTTC
- | TRBJ2-7 | TRBV4-1 | - | CASSQRSEPYEQYF | TGCGCCAGCAGCCAAAGAAGTGAGCCCTACGAGCAGTACTTC
- | TRBJ2-2 | TRBV10-2 | TRBD1 | CASSEWTGNTGELFF | TGCGCCAGCAGTGAATGGACAGGGAATACCGGGGAGCTGTTTTTT
- | TRBJ1-1 | TRBV6-1 | TRBD1 | CASGQGRGEAFF | TGTGCCAGCGGACAGGGGAGGGGTGAAGCTTTCTTT
- | TRBJ2-5 | TRBV5-4 | TRBD1 | CASSIGTVTYQETQYF | TGTGCCAGCAGCATTGGGACAGTTACCTATCAAGAGACCCAGTACTTC
- | TRBJ2-2 | TRBV5-1 | - | CASSLAQSRELFF | TGCGCCAGCAGCTTGGCCCAGTCCCGGGAGCTGTTTTTT
- | TRBJ2-3 | TRBV19 | - | CASSAPESTDTQYF | TGTGCCAGTAGTGCCCCCGAGTCCACAGATACGCAGTATTTT
- | TRBJ2-2 | TRBV11-3 | TRBD2 | CASSSGLYTGELFF | TGTGCCAGCAGCTCGGGACTATACACCGGGGAGCTGTTTTTT
once | TRBJ2-7 | TRBV7-9 | TRBD1 | CASSRKTGTYRSYEQYF | TGTGCCAGCAGCCGAAAGACAGGGACATATCGCTCCTACGAGCAGTACTTC
- | TRBJ2-1 | TRBV5-6 | TRBD2 | CASSPGLAGKYEQFF | TGTGCCAGCAGCCCGGGACTAGCGGGAAAATATGAGCAGTTCTTC
- | TRBJ2-7 | TRBV19 | TRBD2 | CASSIRGTSGRPYEQYF | TGTGCCAGTAGTATAAGAGGAACTAGCGGGAGGCCGTACGAGCAGTACTTC
- | TRBJ2-7 | TRBV10-1 | - | CASSESGYEQYF | TGCGCCAGCAGTGAGAGCGGTTACGAGCAGTACTTC
- | TRBJ2-7 | TRBV27 | TRBD1 | CASSPGQPYEQYF | TGTGCCAGCAGTCCGGGACAGCCCTACGAGCAGTACTTC
- | TRBJ2-5 | TRBV5-1 | - | CASSLWERETQYF | TGCGCCAGCAGCTTATGGGAGCGGGAGACCCAGTACTTC
- | TRBJ2-1 | TRBV2 | TRBD2 | CASSGSGSINNEQFF | TGTGCCAGCAGTGGTAGCGGGAGTATAAACAATGAGCAGTTCTTC
- | TRBJ1-1 | TRBV10-3 | - | CATKEEEAFF | TGTGCCACCAAGGAGGAGGAAGCTTTCTTT
- | TRBJ2-1 | TRBV29-1 | TRBD2 | CSVGRGRTDEQFF | TGCAGCGTTGGGCGGGGGAGAACGGATGAGCAGTTCTTC
- | TRBJ2-5 | TRBV5-6 | TRBD2 | CASSLGLAGGRETQYF | TGTGCCAGCAGCCTAGGACTAGCGGGGGGTAGGGAGACCCAGTACTTC
- | TRBJ1-1 | TRBV28 | - | CASSGRGGKAFF | TGTGCCAGCAGTGGGAGGGGGGGGAAGGCTTTCTTT
- | TRBJ2-5 | TRBV5-1 | - | CASSDPQGSGTQYF | TGCGCCAGCAGCGACCCGCAGGGGTCGGGGACCCAGTACTTC
- | TRBJ1-3 | TRBV21-1 | - | CASSKTGTGVVAGNTIYF | TGTGCCAGCAGCAAAACGGGTACAGGGGTGGTTGCTGGAAACACCATATATTTT
- | TRBJ2-1 | TRBV5-1 | - | CASSSGLPVYNEQFF | TGCGCCAGCAGCTCAGGACTACCGGTCTACAATGAGCAGTTCTTC
- | TRBJ2-7 | TRBV11-2 | - | CASSPGRSPYEQYF | TGTGCCAGCAGCCCCGGGAGAAGCCCCTACGAGCAGTACTTC
once | TRBJ2-7 | TRBV5-4 | TRBD2 | CASSFQSSLAWSYEQYF | TGTGCCAGCAGCTTCCAAAGTTCACTAGCGTGGTCCTACGAGCAGTACTTC
few | TRBJ1-1 | TRBV4-1 | - | CASSREGGGTEAFF | TGCGCCAGCAGCCGGGAAGGCGGGGGAACTGAAGCTTTCTTT
- | TRBJ2-3 | TRBV7-8 | - | CASSPLGDTQYF | TGTGCCAGCAGCCCCCTGGGCGATACGCAGTATTTT
- | TRBJ2-7 | TRBV7-9 | - | CASSSLAGGPYEQYF | TGTGCCAGCAGCTCACTAGCCGGGGGACCCTACGAGCAGTACTTC
few | TRBJ2-1 | TRBV2 | - | CASSERGSYNEQFF | TGTGCCAGCAGTGAACGGGGTTCCTACAATGAGCAGTTCTTC
- | TRBJ2-1 | TRBV28 | - | CASSLGGPTYNEQFF | TGTGCCAGCAGTTTGGGGGGGCCCACCTACAATGAGCAGTTCTTC
- | TRBJ1-1 | TRBV2 | TRBD1 | CASTLRGQAFF | TGTGCCAGCACCTTGAGGGGGCAAGCTTTCTTT
once | TRBJ1-1 | TRBV7-6 | TRBD1 | CASSLMAGTGGTEAFF | TGTGCCAGCAGCTTAATGGCCGGGACAGGGGGCACTGAAGCTTTCTTT
- | TRBJ1-1 | TRBV19 | - | CASLGGVIMNTEAFF | TGTGCCAGTCTCGGGGGGGTGATCATGAACACTGAAGCTTTCTTT
- | TRBJ2-1 | TRBV7-2 | TRBD2 | CASRTWLAGVNEQFF | TGTGCCAGCAGGACATGGCTAGCGGGAGTCAATGAGCAGTTCTTC
- | TRBJ2-3 | TRBV18 | - | CASSPGQPDTQYF | TGTGCCAGCTCACCCGGACAACCGGATACGCAGTATTTT
- | TRBJ2-1 | TRBV12-5 | - | CASGLVQREVGEQFF | TGTGCTAGTGGTTTGGTACAGAGGGAAGTTGGTGAGCAGTTCTTC
- | TRBJ2-1 | TRBV4-1 | TRBD2 | CASSQEGSRGGRQFF | TGCGCCAGCAGCCAAGAAGGTTCGCGGGGGGGCAGGCAGTTCTTC
- | TRBJ1-6 | TRBV5-1 | - | CASSEGSYNSPLHF | TGCGCCAGCAGTGAGGGCAGTTATAATTCACCCCTCCACTTT
- | TRBJ2-7 | TRBV6-4 | - | CASSDSCRGPFGNEQYF | TGTGCCAGCAGTGACTCGTGTAGGGGCCCCTTTGGGAACGAGCAGTACTTC